This entry is about one T cell receptor beta chain. This record belongs to a study of beta chain features in type 1 diabetes. The purity of all sorted populations exceeded 95%. Sequenced material consisted of expressed TCRB transcripts (all of the isolated RNA was reverse transcribed). This table comes from immunoSEQ multiplex PCR, and its TCRdb copy is limited to in-frame clones, with some not included. The sample lists 600,000 to 650,000 clones, around 15% occurring once. Germline V lookup: CDR1 MDHEN, CDR2 SYDVKM. CDR3 length: 18 amino acids. V was trimmed by 1 base and J by 2 bases, leaving 20 bases between them.

This sequence originates from a man younger than 30 in good health. The chain recombines TRBV28 with TRBJ2-5; D might be TRBD2 (6 bases). Sequenced: naive CD4+ T cells from blood. For the CDR3, the DNA is TGTGCCAGCAGTTTATTTCAGGGAGGAAGGGGATTTCAAGAGACCCAGTACTTC. Translated: CASSLFQGGRGFQETQYF.